These 7 T cell receptor beta chains were all obtained from the same sample, sequenced in a study of cytomegalovirus exposure and HLA in healthy donors. Both 60 Vbeta primers and 13 Jbeta primers went into the PCR. Repertoires were generated with immunoSEQ multiplex PCR, while TCRdb's copy carries only in-frame clones and drops some. The sample lists 140,000 or so clones; about 82% were seen once. Sequenced material: PBMCs. These receptors all stem from a male donor in good health and CMV-seronegative.

This clone has more than one count but fewer than ten. J is TRBJ2-1 and V is TRBV5-1, with 7 nucleotides matching TRBD1. This CDR3 region has 14 residues. The trim removed 5 bases at V and 4 bases at J, leaving 6 bases unmatched. The germline V gene encodes CDR1 SGHRS and CDR2 YFSETQ. CDR3 coding DNA: TGCGCCAGCAGTATCGGACAGGCATACAATGAGCAGTTCTTC. Amino acid sequence: CASSIGQAYNEQFF.

The V call is TRBV28, the J call TRBJ1-1, with D uncertain. Germline assignment: CDR1 MDHEN and CDR2 SYDVKM. CDR3 size: 14 residues. Trimming pared 5 bases from V and 1 base from J, leaving 11 bases between. The CDR3: CASSDGVKNTEAFF. CDR3 DNA: TGTGCCAGCAGTGACGGGGTTAAGAACACTGAAGCTTTCTTT.

V gene TRBV9 combines with J gene TRBJ1-1; D is perhaps TRBD1 (6 bases). The CDR3 is made up of 14 amino acids. V lost 4 bases and J lost 5, with 15 bases in between. Germline V gives CDR1 SGDLS, CDR2 YYNGEE. CDR3: CASSRTTGTTEAFF. The CDR3 DNA reads TGTGCCAGCAGCCGAACGACAGGCACAACTGAAGCTTTCTTT.

In this sample, this clone turned up a few times. The genes are TRBV19 and TRBJ2-3; no clear D gene. Germline V lookup: CDR1 LNHDA, CDR2 SQIVND (reference sequence). V lost 5 bases and J lost 4, with 4 bases in between. The CDR3 is 11 amino acids. The CDR3 sequence is CASSVADTQYF. The CDR3, as DNA: TGTGCCAGTAGTGTCGCAGATACGCAGTATTTT.

This sequence joins TRBV2 and TRBJ2-7, with 7 bases that match TRBD2. This CDR3 is built from 14 residues. Looked up from germline, CDR1 is SNHLY and CDR2 is FYNNEI. The V and J ends lost 4 bases and 1 base, in that order; junction bases with no gene match: 4. The CDR3 region is CASSGSGPSYEQYF. In DNA form, the CDR3 reads TGTGCCAGCAGTGGTAGCGGGCCGTCCTACGAGCAGTACTTC.

This chain joins TRBV18 and TRBJ1-1; D is undetermined. Germline V gene data show CDR1 as KGHSH and CDR2 as LQKENI. V lost 3 bases and J lost 4, with 9 bases in between. The CDR3 spans 13 residues. CDR3 amino acids: CASSPRGITEAFF. CDR3 nucleotide sequence: TGTGCCAGCTCACCTCGGGGTATCACTGAAGCTTTCTTT.

In this sample, this clone turned up once. V is TRBV6-5 and J is TRBJ1-5; TRBD1 might be the D (6 bases). The CDR3 is 14 residues long. V was cut by 5 bases and J by 4 bases, with 12 bases left in between. In germline, CDR1 is MNHEY, CDR2 SVGAGI. In DNA form, the CDR3 reads TGTGCCAGCAGTGAACCGGACAGTAATCAGCCCCAGCATTTT. Encoded protein: CASSEPDSNQPQHF.